This note documents a single T cell receptor beta chain sequence. Its antigen is unidentified. The primer mix had 60 Vbeta and 13 Jbeta primers. Assay: immunoSEQ multiplex PCR; the TCRdb copy retains only in-frame clones and omits some. The repertoire includes roughly 110,000 clones, more than 70% of them detected once, and about 2.5% sits in the top ten. The sample originates from a study of cytomegalovirus exposure and HLA in healthy donors. Study in general: A data release that came early held approximately 85 million unique TCRs from HLA-typed donors.

General study findings and limits: In a later analysis, specific HLA alleles were associated with 16,000 or so TCR beta sequences at a 0.05 false discovery rate. Specific recognition of CMV antigens was confirmed in vitro for a few chains (all CMV-associated). Follow-up analysis seemed to connect common viral pathogens with several of the most significant clusters identified.

Germline V gene lookup returns CDR1 SGHRS and CDR2 YFSETQ. This CDR3 contains 15 residues. Losses at the gene ends were 5 bases for V and 2 bases for J; bases not matched to a gene: 7. The sample comprised PBMCs. The rearrangement links TRBV5-1 to TRBJ1-5, with 7 bases lining up with TRBD1. The sequence was obtained from a man aged 35 to 55 in good health and CMV-seronegative. In DNA, the CDR3 is TGCGCCAGCAGTCCACAGGGGCTAGGCAATCAGCCCCAGCATTTT. Its protein product is CASSPQGLGNQPQHF.